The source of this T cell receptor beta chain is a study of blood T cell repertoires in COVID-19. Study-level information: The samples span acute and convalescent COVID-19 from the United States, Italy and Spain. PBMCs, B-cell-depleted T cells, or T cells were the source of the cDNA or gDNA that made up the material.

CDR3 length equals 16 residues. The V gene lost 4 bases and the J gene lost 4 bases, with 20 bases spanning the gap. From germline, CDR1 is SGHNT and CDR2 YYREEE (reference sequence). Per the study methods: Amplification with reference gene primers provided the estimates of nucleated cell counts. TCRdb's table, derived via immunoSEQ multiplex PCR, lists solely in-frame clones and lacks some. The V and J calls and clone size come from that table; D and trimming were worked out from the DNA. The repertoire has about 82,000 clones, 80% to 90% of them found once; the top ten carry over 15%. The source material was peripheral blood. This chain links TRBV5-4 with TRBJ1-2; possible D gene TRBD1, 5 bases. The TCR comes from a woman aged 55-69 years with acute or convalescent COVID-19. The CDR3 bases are TGTGCCAGCAGCCCGGCCGGAGGGGCACAGATCTATGGCTACACCTTC. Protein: CASSPAGGAQIYGYTF.